The entry below describes one T cell receptor beta chain. This receptor's antigen is unknown. No quality values exist for individual bases; no much larger clone is one base distant. TCRbeta CDR3 regions were amplified from genomic DNA by means of the immunoSEQ Assay, a bias-controlled multiplex PCR. Concerning the study's data processing: Nucleated cell counts per sample were estimated from amplification of reference gene primers within the assay. Sequence reads were collapsed and filtered to measure the absolute abundance of every unique TCRbeta CDR3 rearrangement. For each sample, productive Simpson clonality was calculated by taking the square root of Simpson's diversity index across productive rearrangements. TCRdb holds this immuneACCESS table with in-frame rearrangements only. Some clones are missing; in checked studies, unresolved V genes explain under half, and the rest has no known cause. The DNA was the basis for D and trimming; V, J and clone size are from that table. The table for this sample lists over 200,000 clones; approximately 83% of them were counted only once. The ten largest clonotypes hold about 2.9% of the sample.

The CDR3 sequence holds 14 residues, the cysteine and phenylalanine included. Only the CDR3 DNA is retained, 42 bases long and in frame from the first base. The germline V gene specifies SNHLY as CDR1 and FYNNEI as CDR2. V loses 6 bases at its end and J loses 1 base; junction bases beyond the gene matches: 5. The sample belongs to a study of blood T cell repertoires in COVID-19 (TCRdb year 2020). At the level of the whole study: The collaborator samples originated in the United States, Italy and Spain and spanned the acute and convalescent phases of COVID-19. The prospective study material was composed of cDNA or gDNA derived from T cells, B-cell-depleted T cells, or PBMCs. Deeply sampled blood TCRbeta repertoires from subjects exposed to, actively infected with, or recovered from COVID-19 were included in the dataset. The repertoires were released in a freely available public database meant as a resource for research on the immune response to SARS-CoV-2. The samples were drawn from the first 160 participants of the ongoing ImmuneRACE study and from more than 1,000 subjects provided by 6 global collaborators. The sample metadata nearly always contained a de-identified subject ID, COVID-19 status, age in years and sex. Where available, HLA class I and class II types were obtained from metadata supplied by the sample provider rather than from assay-based typing. What the work shows at the level of the full study, not this receptor alone: How much clinical and demographic metadata was included differed by source and by participant, and the metadata was provided uncurated.

Samples from volunteer blood donors who had recovered from COVID-19 were contributed by a second Seattle source. Collaborating institutions collected whole blood in K2EDTA tubes following their own protocols. For TCRbeta analysis, collaborators shipped samples in one of three forms: frozen whole blood, isolated PBMCs, or DNA extracted from either of those sample types. The TCR originated in a woman in her twenties or thirties who had recovered from COVID-19. Recombination linked TRBV2 to TRBJ2-7, and TRBD2 matches 8 of the central bases. The sample was peripheral blood. In nucleotide form, the sequence is TGTGCCAGCAGCGGGGGGGTATCGTCCTACGAGCAGTACTTC. It encodes CASSGGVSSYEQYF. The full variable domain, with segments outside the CDR3 supplied by the reference TRBV2 and TRBJ2-7 proteins, appears as EPEVTQTPSHQVTQMGQEVILRCVPISNHLYFYWYRQILGQKVEFLVSFYNNEISEKSEIFDDQFSVERPDGSNFTLKIRSTKLEDSAMYFCASSGGVSSYEQYFGPGTRLTVT.